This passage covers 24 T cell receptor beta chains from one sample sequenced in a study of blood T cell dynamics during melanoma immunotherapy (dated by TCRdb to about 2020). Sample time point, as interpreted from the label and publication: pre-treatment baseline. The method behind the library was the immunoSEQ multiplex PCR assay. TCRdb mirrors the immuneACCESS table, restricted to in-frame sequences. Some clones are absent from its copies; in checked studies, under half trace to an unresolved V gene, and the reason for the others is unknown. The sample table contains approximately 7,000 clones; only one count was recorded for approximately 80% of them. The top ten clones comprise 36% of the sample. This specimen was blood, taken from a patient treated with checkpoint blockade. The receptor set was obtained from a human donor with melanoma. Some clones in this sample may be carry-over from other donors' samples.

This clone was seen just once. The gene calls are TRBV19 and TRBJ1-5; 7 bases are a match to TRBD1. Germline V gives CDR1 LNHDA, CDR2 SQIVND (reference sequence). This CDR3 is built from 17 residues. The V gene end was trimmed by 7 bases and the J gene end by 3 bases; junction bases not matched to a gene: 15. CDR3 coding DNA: TGTGCCAGTACCCGAGACAGGGTCGGGGGGTCCAATCAGCCCCAGCATTTT. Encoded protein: CASTRDRVGGSNQPQHF.

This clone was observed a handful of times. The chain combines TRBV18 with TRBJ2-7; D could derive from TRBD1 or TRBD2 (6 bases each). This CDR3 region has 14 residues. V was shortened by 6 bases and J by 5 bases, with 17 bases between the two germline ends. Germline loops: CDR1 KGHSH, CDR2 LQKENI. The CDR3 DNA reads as TGTGCCAGCTCCCGCATGGGGGGCGAAGACGAGCAGTACTTC. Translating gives CASSRMGGEDEQYF. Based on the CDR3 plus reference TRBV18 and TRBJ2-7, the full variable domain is NAGVMQNPRHLVRRRGQEARLRCSPMKGHSHVYWYRQLPEEGLKFMVYLQKENIIDESGMPKERFSAEFPKEGPSILRIQQVVRGDSAAYFCASSRMGGEDEQYFGPGTRLTVT.

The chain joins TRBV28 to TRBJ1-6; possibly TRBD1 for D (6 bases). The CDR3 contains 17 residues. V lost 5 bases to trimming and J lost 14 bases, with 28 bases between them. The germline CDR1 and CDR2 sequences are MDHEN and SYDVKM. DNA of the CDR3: TGTGCCAGCAGTCCCCGTTTGGGGGCTACTTCACGGGACTCCCTCCACTTT. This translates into CASSPRLGATSRDSLHF.

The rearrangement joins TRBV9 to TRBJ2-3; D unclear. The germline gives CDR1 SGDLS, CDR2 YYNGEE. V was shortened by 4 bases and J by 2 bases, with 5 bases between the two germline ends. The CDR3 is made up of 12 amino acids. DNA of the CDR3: TGTGCCAGCAGCCGTGTCACAGATACGCAGTATTTT. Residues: CASSRVTDTQYF. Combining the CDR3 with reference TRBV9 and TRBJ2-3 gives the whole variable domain DSGVTQTPKHLITATGQRVTLRCSPRSGDLSVYWYQQSLDQGLQFLIQYYNGEERAKGNILERFSAQQFPDLHSELNLSSLELGDSALYFCASSRVTDTQYFGPGTRLTVL.

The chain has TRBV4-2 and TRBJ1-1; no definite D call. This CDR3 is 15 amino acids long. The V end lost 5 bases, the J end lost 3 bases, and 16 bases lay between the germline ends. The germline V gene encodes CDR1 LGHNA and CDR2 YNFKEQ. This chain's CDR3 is CASSLAPGGHTEAFF. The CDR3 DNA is TGTGCCAGCAGCTTGGCACCAGGTGGGCACACTGAAGCTTTCTTT.

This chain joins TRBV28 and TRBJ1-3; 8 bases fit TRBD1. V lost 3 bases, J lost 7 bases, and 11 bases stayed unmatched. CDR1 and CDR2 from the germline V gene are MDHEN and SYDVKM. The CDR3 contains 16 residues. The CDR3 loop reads CASSLETGVLGNTIYF. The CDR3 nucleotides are TGTGCCAGCAGTTTGGAGACAGGGGTATTGGGGAACACCATATATTTT. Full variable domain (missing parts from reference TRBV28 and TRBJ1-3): DVKVTQSSRYLVKRTGEKVFLECVQDMDHENMFWYRQDPGLGLRLIYFSYDVKMKEKGDIPEGYSVSREKKERFSLILESASTNQTSMYLCASSLETGVLGNTIYFGEGSWLTVV.

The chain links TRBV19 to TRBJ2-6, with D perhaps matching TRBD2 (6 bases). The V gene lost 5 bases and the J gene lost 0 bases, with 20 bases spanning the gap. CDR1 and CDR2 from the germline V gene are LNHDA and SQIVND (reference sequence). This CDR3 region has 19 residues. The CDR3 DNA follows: TGTGCCAGTAGTCAAACCCTTCCGGGACTGCACTCTGGGGCCAACGTCCTGACTTTC. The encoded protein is CASSQTLPGLHSGANVLTF. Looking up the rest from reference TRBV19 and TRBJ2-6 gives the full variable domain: DGGITQSPKYLFRKEGQNVTLSCEQNLNHDAMYWYRQDPGQGLRLIYYSQIVNDFQKGDIAEGYSVSREKKESFPLTVTSAQKNPTAFYLCASSQTLPGLHSGANVLTFGAGSRLTVL.

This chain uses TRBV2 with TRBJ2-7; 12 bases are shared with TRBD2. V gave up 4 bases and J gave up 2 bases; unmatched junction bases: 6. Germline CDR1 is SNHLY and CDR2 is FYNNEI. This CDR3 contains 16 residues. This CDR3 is CASSGELAGGPYEQYF. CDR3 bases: TGTGCCAGCAGTGGAGAACTAGCGGGAGGACCCTACGAGCAGTACTTC.

The CDR3 nucleotides are TGTGCCAGTAGTCTTAGACAGGGTGACGAGCAGTACTTC. Amino acid sequence: CASSLRQGDEQYF. The chain carries TRBV19 and TRBJ2-7; 7 bases are a match to TRBD1. Losses at the gene ends were 5 bases for V and 5 bases for J; bases not matched to a gene: 6. The CDR3 spans 13 residues. Per germline, CDR1 LNHDA and CDR2 SQIVND (reference sequence).

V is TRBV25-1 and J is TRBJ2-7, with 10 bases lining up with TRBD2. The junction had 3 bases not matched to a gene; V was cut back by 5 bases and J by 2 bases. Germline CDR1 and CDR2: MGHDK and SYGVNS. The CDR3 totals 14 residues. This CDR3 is CASSPGTSAYEQYF. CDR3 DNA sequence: TGTGCCAGCAGTCCCGGGACTAGCGCCTACGAGCAGTACTTC.

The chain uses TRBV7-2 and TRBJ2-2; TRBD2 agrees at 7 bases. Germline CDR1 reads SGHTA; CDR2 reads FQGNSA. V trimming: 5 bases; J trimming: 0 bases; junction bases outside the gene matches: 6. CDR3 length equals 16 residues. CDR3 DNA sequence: TGTGCCAGCAGCCTCAACGCGGGGGCGAACACCGGGGAGCTGTTTTTT. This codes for CASSLNAGANTGELFF.

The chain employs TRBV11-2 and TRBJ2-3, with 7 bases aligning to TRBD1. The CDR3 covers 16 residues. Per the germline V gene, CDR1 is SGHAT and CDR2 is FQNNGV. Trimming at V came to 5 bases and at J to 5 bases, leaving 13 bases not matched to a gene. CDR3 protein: CASSRNSQGSVDTQYF. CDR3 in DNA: TGTGCCAGCAGCAGAAACTCACAGGGGTCAGTAGATACGCAGTATTTT.

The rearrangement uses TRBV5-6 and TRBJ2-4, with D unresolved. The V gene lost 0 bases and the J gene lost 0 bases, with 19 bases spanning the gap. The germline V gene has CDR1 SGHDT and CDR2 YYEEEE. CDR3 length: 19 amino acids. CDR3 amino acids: CASSLDAGPGTLAKNIQYF. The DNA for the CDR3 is TGTGCCAGCAGCTTGGACGCCGGGCCGGGTACCCTAGCCAAAAACATTCAGTACTTC.

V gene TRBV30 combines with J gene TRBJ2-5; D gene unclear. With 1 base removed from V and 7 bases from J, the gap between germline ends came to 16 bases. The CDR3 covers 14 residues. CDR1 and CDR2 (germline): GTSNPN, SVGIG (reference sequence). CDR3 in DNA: TGTGCCTGGAGTGCCCCGATGGCCACGGGGACCCAGTACTTC. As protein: CAWSAPMATGTQYF.

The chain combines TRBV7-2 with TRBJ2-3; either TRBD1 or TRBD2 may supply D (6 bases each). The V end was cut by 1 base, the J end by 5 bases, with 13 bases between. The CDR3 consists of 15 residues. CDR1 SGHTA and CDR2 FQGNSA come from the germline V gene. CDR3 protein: CASSLVGGAGDTQYF. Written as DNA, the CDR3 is TGTGCCAGCAGCTTAGTAGGGGGAGCGGGAGATACGCAGTATTTT.

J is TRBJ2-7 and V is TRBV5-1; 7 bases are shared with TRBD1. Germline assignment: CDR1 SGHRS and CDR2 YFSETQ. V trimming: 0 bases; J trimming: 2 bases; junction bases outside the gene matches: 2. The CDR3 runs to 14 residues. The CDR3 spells CASSLGGQTYEQYF. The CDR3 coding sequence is TGCGCCAGCAGCTTGGGGGGACAGACCTACGAGCAGTACTTC.

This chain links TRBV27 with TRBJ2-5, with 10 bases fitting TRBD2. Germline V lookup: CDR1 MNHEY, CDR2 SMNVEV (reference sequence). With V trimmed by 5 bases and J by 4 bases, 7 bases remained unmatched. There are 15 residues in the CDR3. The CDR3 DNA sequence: TGTGCCAGCAGTAACCTAGCGGGAGAGGGAGAGACCCAGTACTTC. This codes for CASSNLAGEGETQYF.

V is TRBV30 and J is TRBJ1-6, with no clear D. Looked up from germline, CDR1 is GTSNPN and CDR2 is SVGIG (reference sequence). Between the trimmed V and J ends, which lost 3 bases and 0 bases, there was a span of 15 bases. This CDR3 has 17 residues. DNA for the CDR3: TGTGCCTGGAGCCCGACGGGGTCGGGCTCCTATAATTCACCCCTCCACTTT. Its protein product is CAWSPTGSGSYNSPLHF.

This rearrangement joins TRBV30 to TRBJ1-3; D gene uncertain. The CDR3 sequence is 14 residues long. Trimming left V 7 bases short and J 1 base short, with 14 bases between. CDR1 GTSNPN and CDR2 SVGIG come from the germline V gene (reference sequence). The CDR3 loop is CASSYPFSGNTIYF. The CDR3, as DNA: TGTGCCTCTTCGTATCCCTTTTCTGGAAACACCATATATTTT.

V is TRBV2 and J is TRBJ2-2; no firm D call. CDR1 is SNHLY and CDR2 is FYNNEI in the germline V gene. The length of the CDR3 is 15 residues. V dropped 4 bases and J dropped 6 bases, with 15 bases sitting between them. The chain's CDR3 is CASSVGYPVAGELFF. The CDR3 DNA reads TGTGCCAGCAGTGTTGGCTATCCTGTTGCCGGGGAGCTGTTTTTT.

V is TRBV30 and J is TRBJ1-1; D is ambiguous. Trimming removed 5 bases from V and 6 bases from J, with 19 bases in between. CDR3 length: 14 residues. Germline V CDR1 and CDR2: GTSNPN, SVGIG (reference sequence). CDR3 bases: TGTGCCTGGGCTACTCGGTGGGAGGTGGCTGAAGCTTTCTTT. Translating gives CAWATRWEVAEAFF.

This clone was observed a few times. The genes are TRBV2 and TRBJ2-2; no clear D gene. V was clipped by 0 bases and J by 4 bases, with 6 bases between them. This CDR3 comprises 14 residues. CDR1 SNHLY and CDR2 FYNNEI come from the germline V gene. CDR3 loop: CASSEAAVTGELFF. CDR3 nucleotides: TGTGCCAGCAGTGAAGCGGCAGTCACCGGGGAGCTGTTTTTT.

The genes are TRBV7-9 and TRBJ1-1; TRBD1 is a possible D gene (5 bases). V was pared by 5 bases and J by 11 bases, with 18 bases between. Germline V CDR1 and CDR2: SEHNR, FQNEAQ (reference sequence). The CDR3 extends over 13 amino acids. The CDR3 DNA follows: TGTGCCAGCAGCGGACAAACGGGTCATCGCGCTTTCTTT. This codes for CASSGQTGHRAFF.

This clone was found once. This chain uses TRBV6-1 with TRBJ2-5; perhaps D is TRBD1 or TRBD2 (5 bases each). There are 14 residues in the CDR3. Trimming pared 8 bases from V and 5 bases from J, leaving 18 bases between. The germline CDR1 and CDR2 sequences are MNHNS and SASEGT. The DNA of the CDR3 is TGTGCCAGCGAGGGGCTACCAGAGGGGGAGACCCAGTACTTC. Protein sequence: CASEGLPEGETQYF.